This T cell receptor (beta chain) was sequenced in a study of cytomegalovirus exposure and HLA in healthy donors. Healthy donors of bone marrow made up the group. This CDR3 comprises 17 residues. Findings of the study overall: More clonal expansion characterized HLA-associated TCR beta chains than equally common others in a later analysis. Some V segments, including TRBV6-2 and TRBV6-3, were excluded as indistinguishable.

Concerning this clone itself: What it binds is not known.

Use of 60 Vbeta and 13 Jbeta primers characterized the PCR. The protocol was immunoSEQ multiplex PCR, while the TCRdb copy is restricted to in-frame clones and leaves out a portion. The sample has roughly 80,000 clones, approximately 74% seen once. The sequencing sample was made of PBMCs. The chain has TRBV21-1 and TRBJ2-7; the DNA was not used to check the table's D call, TRBD1. TRBV21-1 is noted as a pseudogene. This sequence originates from a woman between 50 and 59 years old in good health and CMV-seropositive. The CDR3 loop reads CASSKNNRVSRFYEQYF. The CDR3 DNA follows: TGTGCCAGCAGCAAAAATAACAGGGTGAGTCGGTTCTACGAGCAGTACTTC.